The sequence of this TCR beta chain was determined in a study of blood T cell repertoires in COVID-19. Study background: In each case, the material was cDNA or gDNA derived from T cells, B-cell-depleted T cells, or PBMCs.

Sequencing used immunoSEQ multiplex PCR; TCRdb keeps in-frame clones, though not all of them. This table has 140,000 or so clones, 80% to 90% appearing once. Sequencing was carried out using peripheral blood. This receptor was obtained from a woman aged 55-70 years with active COVID-19.

The CDR3 region is CASNQGAKSPLHF. CDR3 DNA sequence: TGTGCCAGTAATCAGGGGGCTAAGTCACCCCTCCACTTT. This chain links TRBV19 with TRBJ1-6, with TRBD1 matching over 8 bases. Germline loops: CDR1 LNHDA, CDR2 SQIVND (reference sequence). Trimming cost V 7 bases and J 10 bases; bases outside gene matches: 6. The CDR3 has 13 amino acids.